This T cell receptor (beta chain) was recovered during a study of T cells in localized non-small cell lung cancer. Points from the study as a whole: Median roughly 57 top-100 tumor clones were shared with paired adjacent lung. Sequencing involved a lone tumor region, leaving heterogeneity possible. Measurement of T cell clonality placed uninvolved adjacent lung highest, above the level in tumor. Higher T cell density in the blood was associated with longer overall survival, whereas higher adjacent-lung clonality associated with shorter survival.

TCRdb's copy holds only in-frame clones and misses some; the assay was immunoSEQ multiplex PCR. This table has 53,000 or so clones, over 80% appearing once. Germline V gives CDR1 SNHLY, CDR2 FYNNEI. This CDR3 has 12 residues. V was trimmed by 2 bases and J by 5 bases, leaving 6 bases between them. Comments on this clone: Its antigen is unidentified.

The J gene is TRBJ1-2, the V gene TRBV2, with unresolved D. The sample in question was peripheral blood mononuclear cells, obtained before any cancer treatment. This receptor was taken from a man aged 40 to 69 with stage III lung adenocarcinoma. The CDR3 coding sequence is TGTGCCAGCAGTGAATGGCAGTATGGCTACACCTTC. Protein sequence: CASSEWQYGYTF.